Listed below are T cell receptor beta chains from one sample, sequenced in a study of metastatic and nonmetastatic thyroid tumors. TCRdb re-called the PCR reads with MiXCR. Of some 55,000 clones listed, 25% to 35% are singletons. Sequencing was performed on blood. The receptors come from a female donor with papillary thyroid cancer or a benign thyroid nodule (not recorded which). Some clones in this sample may be carry-over from other donors' samples. Both conserved end residues are part of each CDR3. Each record gives: D gene, clone size, J gene, V gene, CDR3 DNA, CDR3 protein. The D gene is left open where the match is weak. Size values are once, few and many counts, or a class for expanded clones, and some rows have none.

>-|-|TRBJ2-7|TRBV19
TGTGCCAGTAGTATACGCGGGACCGTCCCCCACGAGCAGTACTTC
CASSIRGTVPHEQYF
>-|few|TRBJ2-7|TRBV18
TGTGCCAGCTCACCCGGGACGGACACCTACGAGCAGTACTTC
CASSPGTDTYEQYF
>-|-|TRBJ1-2|TRBV19
TGTGCCAGTAGTGCCGCCGGTTCGCGGTCCTATGGCTACACCTTC
CASSAAGSRSYGYTF
>TRBD2|few|TRBJ2-3|TRBV20-1
TGCAGTGCTTATGGTACCGGGACTAGCGTATCCTCCGATACGCAGTATTTT
CSAYGTGTSVSSDTQYF
>-|once|TRBJ2-7|TRBV20-1
TGCAGTGCTAGAGATCGGGTTTCCGGGGAAGGCCGCTACGAGCAGTACTTC
CSARDRVSGEGRYEQYF
>-|few|TRBJ2-7|TRBV28
TGTGCCAGCAGTCCCGGCGGACAAATGGGCTACGAGCAGTACTTC
CASSPGGQMGYEQYF
>-|-|TRBJ1-6|TRBV14
TGTGCCAGCAGCCAAGACTGGGGAGACTCACCCCTCCACTTT
CASSQDWGDSPLHF
>TRBD1|few|TRBJ1-2|TRBV2
TGTGCCAGCAGTGGGGACAGAGGGGAGGGGAACTATGGCTACACCTTC
CASSGDRGEGNYGYTF
>-|-|TRBJ1-5|TRBV20-1
TGCAGTGCTAGGTTACAAGATCAGCCCCAGCATTTT
CSARLQDQPQHF
>TRBD1|-|TRBJ1-2|TRBV13
TGTGCCAGCAGCTTCAGGGGGGATCATGGCTACACCTTC
CASSFRGDHGYTF
>-|few|TRBJ2-2|TRBV2
TGTGCCAGCAGGGGAGCCGGGGAGCTGTTTTTT
CASRGAGELFF